These 8 T cell receptor beta chains came from one sample sequenced in a study of T cell changes during pregnancy in multiple sclerosis. The method was immunoSEQ multiplex PCR; TCRdb's version includes in-frame clones alone and lacks a portion of them. Of 35,000 to 55,000 clones listed, almost 90% are singletons. Sequenced here: peripheral blood, sampled in the second trimester of pregnancy. These receptors all stem from a female donor in good health, enrolled as a control in a pregnancy study.

This chain connects TRBV19 to TRBJ2-3; TRBD2 agrees at 10 bases. This CDR3 is 16 amino acids long. J gave up 5 bases and V 1 base, and 6 bases lay outside the gene matches. Per the germline V gene, CDR1 is LNHDA and CDR2 is SQIVND (reference sequence). The CDR3 loop reads CASSIAASGGRDTQYF. In DNA form, the CDR3 reads TGTGCCAGTAGTATAGCGGCTAGCGGGGGCCGAGATACGCAGTATTTT.

The DNA for the CDR3 is TGTGCCAGCAGTGGCTTGGGGGGGGGCCAGAAGACCCAGTACTTC. Translation gives CASSGLGGGQKTQYF. The chain links TRBV9 to TRBJ2-5; possibly TRBD2 for D (7 bases). The CDR3 length is 15 residues. Between the trimmed V and J ends, which lost 5 bases and 6 bases, there was a span of 20 bases. In germline, CDR1 is SGDLS, CDR2 YYNGEE.

CDR3 bases: TGCGCCAGCAGCCAATTAGGACTAGCCAACAATGAGCAGTTCTTC. Protein: CASSQLGLANNEQFF. The V gene is TRBV4-1, the J gene TRBJ2-1; TRBD2 aligns across 8 bases. The CDR3 contains 15 residues. Germline loops: CDR1 MGHRA, CDR2 YSYEKL. V shed 2 bases, J shed 5 bases, and the junction held 5 bases outside the gene matches.

This clone was observed once. This chain's CDR3 is CASSLSRDTEQYF. CDR3 nucleotides: TGTGCCAGCAGTTTAAGCAGGGACACCGAGCAGTACTTC. The chain links TRBV28 to TRBJ2-7; D may be TRBD1 (6 bases). Germline V gene data show CDR1 as MDHEN and CDR2 as SYDVKM. This CDR3 contains 13 residues. V shed 2 bases and J shed 6 bases, with 11 bases lying between them.

The rearrangement joins TRBV15 to TRBJ1-4, with D tentatively TRBD1 (5 bases). From germline, CDR1 is LNHNV and CDR2 YYDKDF (reference sequence). Trimming shortened V by 3 bases and J by 5 bases, and 10 bases separated the two germline ends. The CDR3 is made up of 14 amino acids. The CDR3 region has the DNA TGTGCCACCAGCAGTAGACAGATAAATGAAAAACTGTTTTTT. This codes for CATSSRQINEKLFF.

J is TRBJ2-2 and V is TRBV19; 7 bases map to TRBD1. The CDR3 length is 15 residues. Germline CDR1 and CDR2: LNHDA and SQIVND (reference sequence). Unmatched junction bases numbered 11, after V lost 6 bases and J lost 7 bases. The CDR3 spells CASRAQGVGRGELFF. The CDR3 nucleotides read TGTGCCAGTAGGGCCCAGGGGGTTGGCCGCGGGGAGCTGTTTTTT.

The chain has TRBV10-3 and TRBJ1-2; possible D gene TRBD1, 5 bases. Between the trimmed V and J ends, which lost 0 bases and 10 bases, there was a span of 9 bases. The CDR3 covers 12 residues. The V gene's germline CDR1 is ENHRY and CDR2 SYGVKD. The CDR3 region is CAISESTGVYTF. The CDR3 DNA reads TGTGCCATCAGTGAGTCGACGGGGGTCTACACCTTC.

The chain employs TRBV7-2 and TRBJ1-1; 7 nucleotides align to TRBD1. The germline V gene encodes CDR1 SGHTA and CDR2 FQGNSA. J was trimmed by 3 bases and V by 6 bases; bases with no gene match: 4. The CDR3 is 13 residues long. The CDR3 region is CASRVTGDTEAFF. The DNA of the CDR3 is TGTGCCAGCAGGGTTACAGGGGACACTGAAGCTTTCTTT.